This T cell receptor beta chain is drawn from a study of early stage breast cancer tumors. Study as a whole: About 80% of the 16 invasive tumors were ER+, PR+ and HER2-. Study-level findings and limits: Tumor and normal breast were distinguished via blood comparison in about 90% of the 16 patients. Bulk DNA sequencing of unsorted cells missed chain pairing and markers.

Assay: immunoSEQ multiplex PCR; the TCRdb copy retains only in-frame clones and omits some. The table includes 20,000 to 25,000 clones, 55% to 80% detected once. This clone appeared a few times. Antigen unknown. This CDR3 region has 15 residues. Trimming left V 2 bases short and J 6 bases short, with 13 bases between. Germline CDR1 is LGHNA and CDR2 is YSLEER. About 20-55 mg of tumor tissue was diced per sample. The chain recombines TRBV4-3 with TRBJ1-4; a weak D match, TRBD1 (6 bases). The receptor was isolated from a person between 55 and 69 years old with breast cancer. The sample consisted of breast tumor tissue. The CDR3 protein is CASSQRGGRDEKLFF. The CDR3 bases are TGCGCCAGCAGCCAAAGGGGGGGGCGCGATGAAAAACTGTTTTTT.